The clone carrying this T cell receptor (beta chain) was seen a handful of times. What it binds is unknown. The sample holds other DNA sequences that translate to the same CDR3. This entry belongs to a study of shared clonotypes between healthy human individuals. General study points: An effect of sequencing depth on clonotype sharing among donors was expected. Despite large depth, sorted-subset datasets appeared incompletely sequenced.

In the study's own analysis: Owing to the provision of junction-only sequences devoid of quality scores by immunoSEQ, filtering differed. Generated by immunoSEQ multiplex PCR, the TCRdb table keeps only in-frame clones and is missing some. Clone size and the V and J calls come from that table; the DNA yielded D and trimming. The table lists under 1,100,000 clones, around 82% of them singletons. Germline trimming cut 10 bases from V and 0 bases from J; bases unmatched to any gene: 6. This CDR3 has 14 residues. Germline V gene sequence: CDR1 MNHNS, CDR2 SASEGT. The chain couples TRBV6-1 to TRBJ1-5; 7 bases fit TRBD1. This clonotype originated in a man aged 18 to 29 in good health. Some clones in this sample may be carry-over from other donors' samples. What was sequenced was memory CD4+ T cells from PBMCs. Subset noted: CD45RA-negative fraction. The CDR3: CATNWDSSNQPQHF. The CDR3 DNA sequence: TGTGCCACCAACTGGGACAGTAGCAATCAGCCCCAGCATTTT.